The entry that follows covers one T cell receptor beta chain sequence. The antigen is not known. This record belongs to a study of shared clonotypes between healthy human individuals. On the study more broadly: The donor pool was made up of a couple of women and three men aged 18 to 49.

The CDR3 length is 12 residues. Per germline, CDR1 MNHEY and CDR2 SVGAGI. V dropped 7 bases and J dropped 10 bases, with 16 bases sitting between them. TCRdb's copy holds only in-frame clones and misses some; the assay was immunoSEQ multiplex PCR. Here the sample spans millions of clones, 80% to 95% being singletons. Overall study findings and caveats: Clonotypes which were not shared had lower generation probabilities than clonotypes that all four donors shared. The study's rarefaction showed incomplete sorted-subset sequencing despite large depth. Larger estimated richness was generally recorded for naive subsets relative to memory subsets.

The chain employs TRBV6-5 and TRBJ1-1; TRBD1 might be the D (5 bases). The origin of this receptor is a man younger than 35 in good health. Some clones in this sample may be carry-over from other donors' samples. Sequenced input: naive CD4+ T cells from PBMCs. As for subset: CD45RA+ positively selected. DNA for the CDR3: TGTGCCAGCACCAACGGTGGGAGGGGAGCTTTCTTT. Translation: CASTNGGRGAFF.